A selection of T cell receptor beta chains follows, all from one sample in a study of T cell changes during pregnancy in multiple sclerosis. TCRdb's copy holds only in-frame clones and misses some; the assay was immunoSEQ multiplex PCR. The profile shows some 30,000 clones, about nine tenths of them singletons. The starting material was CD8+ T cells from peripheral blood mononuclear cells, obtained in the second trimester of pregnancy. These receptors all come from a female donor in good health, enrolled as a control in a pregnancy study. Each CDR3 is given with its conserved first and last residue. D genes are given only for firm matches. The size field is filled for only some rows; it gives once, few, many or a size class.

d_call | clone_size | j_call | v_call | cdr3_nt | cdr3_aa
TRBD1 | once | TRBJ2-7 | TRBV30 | TGTGCCTGGAGTAACCGGGACAGGGGCTACGAGCAGTACTTC | CAWSNRDRGYEQYF
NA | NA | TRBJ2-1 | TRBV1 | TGCACCAGCAGCCAGGGGCTCTTACGGGGGAATGAATACAATGAGCAGTTCTTC | CTSSQGLLRGNEYNEQFF
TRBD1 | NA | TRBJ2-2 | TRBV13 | TGTGCCAGCAGCAAGGACAGGGGCCTCACCGGGGAGCTGTTTTTT | CASSKDRGLTGELFF
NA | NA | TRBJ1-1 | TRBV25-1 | TGTGCCAGCAGGACACTGAACACTGAAGCTTTCTTT | CASRTLNTEAFF
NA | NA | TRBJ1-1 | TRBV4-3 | TGCGCCAGCAGCCAAGGGACATTCACTGAAGCTTTCTTT | CASSQGTFTEAFF
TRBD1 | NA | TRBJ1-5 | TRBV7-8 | TGTGCCAGCAGCCCGCGAGAGACAGGGAGCAATCAGCCCCAGCATTTT | CASSPRETGSNQPQHF
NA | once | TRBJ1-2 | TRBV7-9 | TGTGCCAGCAGCTCGGCCCGACAGGAGTTCAACTATGGCTACACCTTC | CASSSARQEFNYGYTF
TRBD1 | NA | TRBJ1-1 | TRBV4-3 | TGCGCCAGCAGCCCCACAGGGGTAACGGCTGAAGCTTTCTTT | CASSPTGVTAEAFF
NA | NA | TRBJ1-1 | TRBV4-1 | TGCGCCAGCAGCCAAGAAGGGGAGAACACTGAAGCTTTCTTT | CASSQEGENTEAFF
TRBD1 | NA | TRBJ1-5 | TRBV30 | TGTGCCTGGAGTGTAGAGGGGACAGGGATGGGCAATCAGCCCCAGCATTTT | CAWSVEGTGMGNQPQHF
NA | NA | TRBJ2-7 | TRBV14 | TGTGCCAGCAGCCAAGAAGGGGGTTCCCCCTACGAGCAGTACTTC | CASSQEGGSPYEQYF
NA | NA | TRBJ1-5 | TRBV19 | TGTGCCAGTAGTCCCTGGACCCCGGAGGAGTCAAATCAGCCCCAGCATTTT | CASSPWTPEESNQPQHF
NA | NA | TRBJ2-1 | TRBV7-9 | TGTGCCAGCAGCTTTGGAGCATACAATGAGCAGTTCTTC | CASSFGAYNEQFF
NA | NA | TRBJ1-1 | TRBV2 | TGTGCCAGCAGTGATGGGGGGGTAGGTGAAGCTTTCTTT | CASSDGGVGEAFF
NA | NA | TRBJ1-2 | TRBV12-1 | TGTGCCAGCAATGGACAGCGTGGCTACACCTTC | CASNGQRGYTF
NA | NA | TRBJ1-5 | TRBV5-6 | TGTGCCAGCAGCGTTGACGGGGGCAATCAGCCCCAGCATTTT | CASSVDGGNQPQHF
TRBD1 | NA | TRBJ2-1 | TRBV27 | TGTGCCAGCACAGGACAGGGGCTTTCCAATGAGCAGTTCTTC | CASTGQGLSNEQFF
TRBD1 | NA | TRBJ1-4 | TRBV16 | TGTGCCAGCAGCCGGGGGACAGGGACTACAACTAATGAAAAACTGTTTTTT | CASSRGTGTTTNEKLFF
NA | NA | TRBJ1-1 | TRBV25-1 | TGTGCCAATTCAAGGAGGACTGAAGCTTTCTTT | CANSRRTEAFF
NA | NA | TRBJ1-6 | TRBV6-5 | TGTGCCGGCAGCCCAAACAGATATAATTCACCCCTCCACTTT | CAGSPNRYNSPLHF
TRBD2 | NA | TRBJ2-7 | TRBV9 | TGTGCCAGCAGCTTGGGGACTACCACCTACGAGCAGTACTTC | CASSLGTTTYEQYF
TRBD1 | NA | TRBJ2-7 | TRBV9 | TGTGCCAGCAGCCCCGGACAGGGAGGCTCCTACGAGCAGTACTTC | CASSPGQGGSYEQYF